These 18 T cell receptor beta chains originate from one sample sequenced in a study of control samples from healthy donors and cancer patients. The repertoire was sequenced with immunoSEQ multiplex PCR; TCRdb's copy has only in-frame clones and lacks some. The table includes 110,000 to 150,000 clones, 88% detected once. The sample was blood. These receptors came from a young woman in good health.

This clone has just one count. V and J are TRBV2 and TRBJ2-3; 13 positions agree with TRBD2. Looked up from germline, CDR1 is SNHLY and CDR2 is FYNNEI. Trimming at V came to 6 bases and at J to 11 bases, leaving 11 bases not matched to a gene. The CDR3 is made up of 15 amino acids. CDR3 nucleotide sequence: TGTGCCAGCAGGGGGGGACTAGCGGGAAAGGTGGGGCAGTATTTT. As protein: CASRGGLAGKVGQYF.

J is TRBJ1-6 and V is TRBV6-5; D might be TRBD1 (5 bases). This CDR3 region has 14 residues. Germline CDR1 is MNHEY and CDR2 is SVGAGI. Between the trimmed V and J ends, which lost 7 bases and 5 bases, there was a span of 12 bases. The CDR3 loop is CASKTGRDNSPLHF. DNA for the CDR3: TGTGCCAGCAAAACGGGGCGGGATAATTCACCCCTCCACTTT.

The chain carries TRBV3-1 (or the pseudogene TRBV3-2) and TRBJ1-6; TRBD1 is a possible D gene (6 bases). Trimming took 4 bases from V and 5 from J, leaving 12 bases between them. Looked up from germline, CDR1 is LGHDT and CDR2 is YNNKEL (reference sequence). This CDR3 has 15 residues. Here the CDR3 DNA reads TGTGCCAGCAGCCGCAGAGGGGGAGATAATTCACCCCTCCACTTT. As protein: CASSRRGGDNSPLHF.

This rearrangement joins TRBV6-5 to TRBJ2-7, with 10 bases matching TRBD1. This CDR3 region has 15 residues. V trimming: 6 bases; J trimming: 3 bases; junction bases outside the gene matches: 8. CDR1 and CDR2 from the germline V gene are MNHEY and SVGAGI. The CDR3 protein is CASSRGDRGNYEQYF. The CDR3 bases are TGTGCCAGCAGCCGGGGGGACAGGGGAAACTACGAGCAGTACTTC.

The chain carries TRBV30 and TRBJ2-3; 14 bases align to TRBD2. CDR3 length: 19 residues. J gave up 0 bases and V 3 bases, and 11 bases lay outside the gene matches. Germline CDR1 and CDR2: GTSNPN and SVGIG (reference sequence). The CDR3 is CAWRDPGLAGVSSTDTQYF. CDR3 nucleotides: TGTGCCTGGAGGGACCCGGGACTAGCGGGAGTGTCTAGCACAGATACGCAGTATTTT.

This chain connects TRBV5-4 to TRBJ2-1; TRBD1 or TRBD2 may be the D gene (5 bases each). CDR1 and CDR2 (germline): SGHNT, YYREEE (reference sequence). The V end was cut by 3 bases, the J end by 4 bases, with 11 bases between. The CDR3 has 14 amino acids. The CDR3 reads CASSSGSGYNEQFF. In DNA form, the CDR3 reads TGTGCCAGCAGCTCAGGGAGTGGATACAATGAGCAGTTCTTC.

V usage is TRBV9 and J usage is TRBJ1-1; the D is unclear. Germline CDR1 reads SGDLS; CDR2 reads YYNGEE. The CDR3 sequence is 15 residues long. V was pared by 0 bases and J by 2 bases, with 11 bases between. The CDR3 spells CASSVDNWFNTEAFF. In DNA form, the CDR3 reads TGTGCCAGCAGCGTAGACAATTGGTTCAACACTGAAGCTTTCTTT.

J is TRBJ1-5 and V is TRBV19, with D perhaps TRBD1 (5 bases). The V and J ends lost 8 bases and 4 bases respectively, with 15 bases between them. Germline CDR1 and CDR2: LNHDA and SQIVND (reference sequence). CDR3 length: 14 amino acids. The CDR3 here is CASSLGATNQPQHF. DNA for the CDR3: TGTGCCAGTTCCTTAGGGGCTACTAATCAGCCCCAGCATTTT.

The CDR3 region has the DNA TGCGCCAGCAGTTCCACAGGGGGTCCTCAGCCCCAGCATTTT. This codes for CASSSTGGPQPQHF. This chain connects TRBV5-1 to TRBJ1-5, with TRBD1 matching over 8 bases. There are 14 residues in the CDR3. Per the germline V gene, CDR1 is SGHRS and CDR2 is YFSETQ. Trimming at V came to 5 bases and at J to 6 bases, leaving 7 bases not matched to a gene.

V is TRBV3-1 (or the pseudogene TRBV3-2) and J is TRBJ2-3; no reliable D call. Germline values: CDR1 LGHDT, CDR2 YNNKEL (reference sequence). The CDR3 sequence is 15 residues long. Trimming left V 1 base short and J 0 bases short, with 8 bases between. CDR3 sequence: CASSQGLSSTDTQYF. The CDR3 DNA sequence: TGTGCCAGCAGCCAAGGCCTCAGTAGCACAGATACGCAGTATTTT.

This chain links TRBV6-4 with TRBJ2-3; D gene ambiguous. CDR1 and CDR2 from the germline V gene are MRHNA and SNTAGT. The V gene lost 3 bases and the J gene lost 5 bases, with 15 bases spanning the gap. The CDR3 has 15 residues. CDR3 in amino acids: CASSEAALVGDTQYF. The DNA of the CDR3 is TGTGCCAGCAGTGAGGCGGCCCTGGTGGGAGATACGCAGTATTTT.

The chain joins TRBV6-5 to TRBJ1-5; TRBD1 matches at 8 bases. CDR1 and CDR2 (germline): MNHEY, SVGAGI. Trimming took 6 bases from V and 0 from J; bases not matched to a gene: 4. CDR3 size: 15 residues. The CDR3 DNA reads TGTGCCAGCAGGGTTGGGACAGGTAGCAATCAGCCCCAGCATTTT. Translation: CASRVGTGSNQPQHF.

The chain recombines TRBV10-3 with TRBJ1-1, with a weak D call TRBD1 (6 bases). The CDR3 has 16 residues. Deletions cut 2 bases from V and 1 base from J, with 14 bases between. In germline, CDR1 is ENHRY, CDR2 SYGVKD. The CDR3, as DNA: TGTGCCATCAGTGAGAGCGGGGGGCGCAGGAACACTGAAGCTTTCTTT. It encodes CAISESGGRRNTEAFF.

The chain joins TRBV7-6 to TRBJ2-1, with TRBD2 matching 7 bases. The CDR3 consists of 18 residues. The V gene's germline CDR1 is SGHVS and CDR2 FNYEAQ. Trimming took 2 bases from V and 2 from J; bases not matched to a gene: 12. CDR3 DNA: TGTGCCAGCAGCTTAATCTCAAATTGGCGGGAGACCTACAATGAGCAGTTCTTC. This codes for CASSLISNWRETYNEQFF.

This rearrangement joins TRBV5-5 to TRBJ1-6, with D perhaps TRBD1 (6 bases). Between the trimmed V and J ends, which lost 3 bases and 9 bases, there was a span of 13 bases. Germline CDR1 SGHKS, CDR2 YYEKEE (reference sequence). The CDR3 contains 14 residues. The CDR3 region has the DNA TGTGCCAGCAGCTGGGGGGCCAGTAGTTCACCCCTCCACTTT. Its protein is CASSWGASSSPLHF.

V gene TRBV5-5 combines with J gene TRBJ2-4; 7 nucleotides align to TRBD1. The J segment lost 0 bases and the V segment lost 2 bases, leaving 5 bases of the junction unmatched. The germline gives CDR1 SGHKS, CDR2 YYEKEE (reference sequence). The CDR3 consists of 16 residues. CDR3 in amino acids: CASSLQGSLAKNIQYF. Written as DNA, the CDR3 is TGTGCCAGCAGCTTACAGGGGAGTCTAGCCAAAAACATTCAGTACTTC. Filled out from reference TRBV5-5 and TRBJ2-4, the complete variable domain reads DAGVTQSPTHLIKTRGQQVTLRCSPISGHKSVSWYQQVLGQGPQFIFQYYEKEERGRGNFPDRFSARQFPNYSSELNVNALLLGDSALYLCASSLQGSLAKNIQYFGAGTRLSVL.

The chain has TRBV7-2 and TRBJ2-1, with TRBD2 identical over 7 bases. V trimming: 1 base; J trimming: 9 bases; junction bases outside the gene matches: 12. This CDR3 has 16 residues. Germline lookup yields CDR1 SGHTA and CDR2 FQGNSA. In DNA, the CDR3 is TGTGCCAGCAGCTTAGTGGGAAGCGGGAAGGTGGGTGAGCAGTTCTTC. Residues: CASSLVGSGKVGEQFF.

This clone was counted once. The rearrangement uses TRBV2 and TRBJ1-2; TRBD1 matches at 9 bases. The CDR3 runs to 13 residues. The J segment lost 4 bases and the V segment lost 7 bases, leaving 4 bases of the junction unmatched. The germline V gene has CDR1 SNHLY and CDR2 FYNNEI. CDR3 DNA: TGTGCCAGCACTAGGGACAGGGTCTATGGCTACACCTTC. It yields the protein CASTRDRVYGYTF. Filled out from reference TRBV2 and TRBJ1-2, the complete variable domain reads EPEVTQTPSHQVTQMGQEVILRCVPISNHLYFYWYRQILGQKVEFLVSFYNNEISEKSEIFDDQFSVERPDGSNFTLKIRSTKLEDSAMYFCASTRDRVYGYTFGSGTRLTVV.